These T cell receptor beta chains were read from a single sample in a study of OX40 agonist ivuxolimab in advanced cancers. Using immunoSEQ multiplex PCR, the repertoire was profiled, and TCRdb retains in-frame clones only, with some absent. In the table there are about 38,000 clones, around 87% of which are singletons. This specimen was CD4+ or CD8+ T cells sorted from blood, taken in a trial of the OX40 agonist ivuxolimab. These receptors were taken from an adult with an advanced solid tumor such as melanoma, head and neck, liver or kidney cancer. Each CDR3 is given with its conserved first and last residue. The order of the fields is V gene, CDR3 length, J gene, D gene, clone size, CDR3 protein, CDR3 DNA. D genes are given only for firm matches. The size of a clone is reported for some rows only, either as once, few or many, or as a class for expanded clones.

V: TRBV18; length: 13; J: TRBJ2-1; D: NA; size: NA; CDR3: CASSPLRGREQFF; DNA: TGTGCCAGCTCGCCTTTGAGGGGCAGAGAGCAGTTCTTC
V: TRBV28; length: 12; J: TRBJ2-5; D: TRBD2; size: NA; CDR3: CATGLVGETQYF; DNA: TGTGCCACGGGACTAGTAGGGGAGACCCAGTACTTC
V: TRBV2; length: 13; J: TRBJ2-1; D: TRBD2; size: NA; CDR3: CASTGLGGNEQFF; DNA: TGTGCCAGCACGGGACTAGGGGGCAATGAGCAGTTCTTC
V: TRBV6-1; length: 15; J: TRBJ2-5; D: NA; size: NA; CDR3: CASSEASGSQETQYF; DNA: TGTGCCAGCAGTGAAGCTTCGGGGTCTCAAGAGACCCAGTACTTC
V: TRBV12-2; length: 13; J: TRBJ2-7; D: NA; size: NA; CDR3: CASRLGQSYEQYF; DNA: TGTGCAAGTCGCTTAGGACAGTCCTACGAGCAGTACTTC
V: TRBV2; length: 14; J: TRBJ2-5; D: TRBD2; size: NA; CDR3: CASTLGLAGETQYF; DNA: TGTGCCAGCACCTTGGGACTAGCGGGAGAGACCCAGTACTTC
V: TRBV19; length: 13; J: TRBJ1-5; D: TRBD1; size: NA; CDR3: CASKDRGTQPQHF; DNA: TGTGCCAGTAAGGACAGGGGCACTCAGCCCCAGCATTTT
V: TRBV7-6; length: 18; J: TRBJ2-7; D: NA; size: NA; CDR3: CASSSETGLGESGNEQYF; DNA: TGTGCCAGCAGCTCCGAGACCGGTCTCGGGGAGTCAGGAAACGAGCAGTACTTC
V: TRBV11-2; length: 12; J: TRBJ2-5; D: NA; size: once; CDR3: CASSFPRGTQYF; DNA: TGTGCCAGCAGCTTTCCCAGGGGGACCCAGTACTTC
V: TRBV2; length: 15; J: TRBJ2-2; D: TRBD2; size: NA; CDR3: CASSEETSGTGELFF; DNA: TGTGCCAGCAGTGAAGAGACTAGCGGTACCGGGGAGCTGTTTTTT
V: TRBV19; length: 16; J: TRBJ2-3; D: TRBD2; size: once; CDR3: CASSVGLAGSTDTQYF; DNA: TGTGCCAGTAGCGTCGGACTAGCGGGAAGCACAGATACGCAGTATTTT
V: TRBV10-1; length: 15; J: TRBJ2-7; D: NA; size: NA; CDR3: CASSPDSVGSYEQYF; DNA: TGCGCCAGCAGCCCGGACTCCGTCGGCTCCTACGAGCAGTACTTC
V: TRBV10-1; length: 15; J: TRBJ2-1; D: TRBD2; size: NA; CDR3: CASSDDGTSYNEQFF; DNA: TGCGCCAGCAGTGATGATGGGACTAGTTACAATGAGCAGTTCTTC